Presented here are 6 T cell receptor beta chains from one specimen sequenced in a study of T cell responses to AZD1222 COVID-19 vaccine. The method was immunoSEQ multiplex PCR; TCRdb's version includes in-frame clones alone and lacks a portion of them. The sample lists approximately 150,000 clones, roughly 88% occurring once. This specimen was peripheral blood, taken 28 days after the second AZD1222 dose. These receptor sequences come from an adult who received the AZD1222 COVID-19 vaccine.

The chain is built from TRBV7-2 and TRBJ2-5; 10 positions match TRBD1. The V gene end was trimmed by 5 bases and the J gene end by 2 bases; junction bases not matched to a gene: 8. Germline lookup yields CDR1 SGHTA and CDR2 FQGNSA. This CDR3 is built from 16 residues. The CDR3 loop is CASSPGQGGLQETQYF. The CDR3 DNA reads TGTGCCAGCAGCCCCGGACAGGGGGGTTTACAAGAGACCCAGTACTTC.

The chain couples TRBV5-1 to TRBJ2-3; the D is unclear. The V gene's germline CDR1 is SGHRS and CDR2 YFSETQ. This CDR3 comprises 12 residues. V was shortened by 4 bases and J by 0 bases, with 3 bases between the two germline ends. The CDR3 DNA reads TGCGCCAGCAGCGTTAGCACAGATACGCAGTATTTT. Protein product: CASSVSTDTQYF.

This chain links TRBV6-1 with TRBJ2-7; no clear D gene. The CDR3 covers 12 residues. Germline V CDR1 and CDR2: MNHNS, SASEGT. Trimming took off 1 base at V and 7 bases at J, with 8 bases between the two ends. The CDR3, as DNA: TGTGCCAGCAGTGAAGTGTATGGGGAGCAGTACTTC. Translating it yields CASSEVYGEQYF.

The chain couples TRBV7-8 to TRBJ2-3, with 12 bases lining up with TRBD2. V dropped 6 bases and J dropped 1; count of bases not matched to a gene: 2. This CDR3 region has 15 residues. Germline V gene sequence: CDR1 SGHVS, CDR2 FQNEAQ. CDR3: CASSLAGGRTDTQYF. The DNA of the CDR3 is TGTGCCAGCAGTCTAGCGGGGGGGCGCACAGATACGCAGTATTTT.

This clone was recorded only once. The chain joins TRBV7-8 to TRBJ2-7; D unclear. The CDR3 spans 15 residues. V shed 3 bases and J shed 1 base, with 13 bases lying between them. Germline lookup yields CDR1 SGHVS and CDR2 FQNEAQ. The CDR3 loop is CASSFDASRSYEQYF. The CDR3 DNA sequence: TGTGCCAGCAGCTTTGACGCGTCCCGATCCTACGAGCAGTACTTC.

CDR3 residues: CASSPGPQGGTDTQYF. For the CDR3, the DNA is TGTGCCAGTAGCCCCGGACCCCAGGGGGGCACAGATACGCAGTATTTT. The chain combines TRBV19 with TRBJ2-3; TRBD1 agrees at 7 bases. V was clipped by 6 bases and J by 1 base; unmatched bases: 10. CDR1 is LNHDA, CDR2 SQIVND, per germline (reference sequence). The CDR3 contains 16 residues.